The 15 T cell receptor beta chains presented below share a single source sample, sequenced in a study of technical replicates of blood from a few donors. The method was immunoSEQ multiplex PCR; TCRdb's version includes in-frame clones alone and lacks a portion of them. The sample shows tens of thousands of clones, more than 85% of them seen only once. Sequenced: T cells isolated from PBMCs. These receptors came from a human donor in good health.

The rearrangement uses TRBV5-6 and TRBJ2-1; D not certain. The CDR3 loop spans 16 amino acids. The V and J ends lost 0 bases and 0 bases respectively, with 10 bases between them. Germline lookup yields CDR1 SGHDT and CDR2 YYEEEE. CDR3 sequence (DNA): TGTGCCAGCAGCTTGGAAGTTTTCGGCTCCTACAATGAGCAGTTCTTC. It codes for CASSLEVFGSYNEQFF.

This clone was recorded only once. The chain links TRBV5-1 to TRBJ2-2, with D hard to call. The V gene lost 2 bases and the J gene lost 2 bases, with 10 bases spanning the gap. CDR3 length: 15 amino acids. Germline CDR1 and CDR2: SGHRS and YFSETQ. The CDR3 loop is CASSLDKSNTGELFF. CDR3 DNA: TGCGCCAGCAGCTTAGACAAGAGCAACACCGGGGAGCTGTTTTTT.

This clone has just one count. The chain combines TRBV11-2 with TRBJ2-1; D is ambiguous. This CDR3 is 15 amino acids long. V was shortened by 5 bases and J by 0 bases, with 11 bases between the two germline ends. The germline V gene encodes CDR1 SGHAT and CDR2 FQNNGV. CDR3 amino acids: CASSPDSSSYNEQFF. The CDR3 DNA is TGTGCCAGCAGCCCTGACTCAAGCTCCTACAATGAGCAGTTCTTC.

The chain recombines TRBV4-1 with TRBJ2-1, with no clear D. Trimming took 0 bases from V and 1 from J, leaving 10 bases between them. This CDR3 has 16 residues. CDR1 MGHRA and CDR2 YSYEKL come from the germline V gene. CDR3 sequence (DNA): TGCGCCAGCAGCCAAGAATGGAGCGCTTCCTACAATGAGCAGTTCTTC. Its protein is CASSQEWSASYNEQFF.

This rearrangement joins TRBV5-1 to TRBJ2-1; no firm D call. CDR1 is SGHRS and CDR2 is YFSETQ in the germline V gene. The CDR3 is made up of 13 amino acids. Trimming removed 0 bases from V and 8 bases from J, with 9 bases in between. CDR3 DNA: TGCGCCAGCAGCTTGGACCCAGGCTATGAGCAGTTCTTC. This translates into CASSLDPGYEQFF.

V and J are TRBV7-3 and TRBJ2-2; a weak D match, TRBD2 (6 bases). The CDR3 extends over 16 amino acids. With 2 bases removed from V and 5 bases from J, the gap between germline ends came to 15 bases. Germline V lookup: CDR1 SGHTA, CDR2 FQGTGA. The CDR3 region is CASSLEPGRETGELFF. The CDR3 DNA reads as TGTGCCAGCAGCTTAGAACCGGGGCGGGAAACCGGGGAGCTGTTTTTT.

The chain couples TRBV28 to TRBJ1-2; D gene uncertain. Germline assignment: CDR1 MDHEN and CDR2 SYDVKM. Trimming removed 3 bases at V and 6 bases at J, with 5 bases between. The CDR3 is 11 amino acids. The CDR3 reads CASSFIDGYTF. CDR3 DNA sequence: TGTGCCAGCAGTTTTATTGATGGCTACACCTTC.

The V gene is TRBV4-3, the J gene TRBJ2-3, with a weak D call TRBD2 (6 bases). The germline V and J ends were trimmed by 1 base and 4 bases, with 15 bases remaining between them. Looked up from germline, CDR1 is LGHNA and CDR2 is YSLEER. The CDR3 is 16 residues long. The CDR3 region has the DNA TGCGCCAGCAGCCAAGTCCAGGGACTGGAAGCAGATACGCAGTATTTT. Residues: CASSQVQGLEADTQYF.

J is TRBJ1-4 and V is TRBV6-1, with a tentative D call TRBD1 (6 bases). The germline V and J ends were trimmed by 4 bases and 3 bases, with 15 bases remaining between them. Germline V gene lookup returns CDR1 MNHNS and CDR2 SASEGT. The length of the CDR3 is 16 residues. The CDR3, as DNA: TGTGCCAGCAGTGGACAGGCTCCCACTTCTAATGAAAAACTGTTTTTT. Its translation is CASSGQAPTSNEKLFF.

The chain employs TRBV5-6 and TRBJ1-2; possible D gene TRBD1, 5 bases. With 3 bases removed from V and 4 bases from J, the gap between germline ends came to 19 bases. CDR1 is SGHDT and CDR2 is YYEEEE in the germline V gene. The CDR3 runs 16 residues. The CDR3 region has the DNA TGTGCCAGCAGCTCAGCTTGGGACGGGAGGGGCTATGGCTACACCTTC. Encoded protein: CASSSAWDGRGYGYTF.

This rearrangement joins TRBV4-3 to TRBJ1-1; TRBD1 matches 7 bases. The CDR3 contains 15 residues. Germline V gene data show CDR1 as LGHNA and CDR2 as YSLEER. V trimming: 0 bases; J trimming: 5 bases; junction bases outside the gene matches: 6. As DNA, the CDR3 is TGCGCCAGCAGCCAAGAAGAGGGGGCGAGGACTGAAGCTTTCTTT. This gives the protein CASSQEEGARTEAFF.

The gene calls are TRBV7-9 and TRBJ2-3; tentatively, D is TRBD2 (6 bases). From germline, CDR1 is SEHNR and CDR2 FQNEAQ (reference sequence). V was trimmed by 3 bases and J by 5 bases, leaving 9 bases between them. The CDR3 runs 13 residues. CDR3 sequence (DNA): TGTGCCAGCAGCTTCGGAGGGAGAGATACGCAGTATTTT. Translation gives CASSFGGRDTQYF.

This chain joins TRBV4-3 and TRBJ1-5; 10 bases line up with TRBD1. CDR1 is LGHNA and CDR2 is YSLEER in the germline V gene. The ends lost 0 bases at V and 4 bases at J; junction bases unmatched: 9. The CDR3 extends over 18 amino acids. The CDR3 is CASSQDASTGGRNQPQHF. The CDR3 DNA is TGCGCCAGCAGCCAAGACGCCTCGACAGGGGGCCGAAATCAGCCCCAGCATTTT.

The J gene is TRBJ1-2, the V gene TRBV6-5, with D possibly matching TRBD1 (5 bases). There are 14 residues in the CDR3. Trimming took off 5 bases at V and 8 bases at J, with 18 bases between the two ends. From germline, CDR1 is MNHEY and CDR2 SVGAGI. This chain's CDR3 is CASSPDGGVKGYTF. The CDR3 DNA is TGTGCCAGCAGTCCCGATGGGGGGGTCAAGGGCTACACCTTC.

This rearrangement joins TRBV5-1 to TRBJ1-1; D gene ambiguous. CDR3 length equals 16 residues. Germline CDR1 and CDR2: SGHRS and YFSETQ. V lost 0 bases to trimming and J lost 0 bases, with 12 bases between them. CDR3 in DNA: TGCGCCAGCAGCTTGGGCCTAGTCGAGATGAACACTGAAGCTTTCTTT. Its protein product is CASSLGLVEMNTEAFF.